The present entry profiles one TCR beta chain with its context. The antigen is unknown. This entry is derived from a study of cytomegalovirus exposure and HLA in healthy donors. Study results and caveats: In vitro assays verified that three CMV-associated chains recognized CMV antigens specifically. Some TCR beta chains (about 170 of them) were listed as cytomegalovirus-associated.

In the PCR, 60 Vbeta and 13 Jbeta primers were used. Profiled with immunoSEQ multiplex PCR; TCRdb holds only in-frame clones, not every one. The table includes about 130,000 clones, 10% to 13% detected once. Trimming removed 3 bases at V and 5 bases at J, with 17 bases between. The CDR3 covers 15 residues. In germline, CDR1 is LGHNA, CDR2 YNFKEQ. Input material: PBMCs. The gene calls are TRBV4-2 and TRBJ2-7; tentative D call: TRBD1 (5 bases). The TCR comes from a young woman in good health and CMV-seropositive. In DNA, the CDR3 is TGTGCCAGCAGCCATTTTATGGTAGGGGCGGACGAGCAGTACTTC. Amino acid sequence: CASSHFMVGADEQYF.